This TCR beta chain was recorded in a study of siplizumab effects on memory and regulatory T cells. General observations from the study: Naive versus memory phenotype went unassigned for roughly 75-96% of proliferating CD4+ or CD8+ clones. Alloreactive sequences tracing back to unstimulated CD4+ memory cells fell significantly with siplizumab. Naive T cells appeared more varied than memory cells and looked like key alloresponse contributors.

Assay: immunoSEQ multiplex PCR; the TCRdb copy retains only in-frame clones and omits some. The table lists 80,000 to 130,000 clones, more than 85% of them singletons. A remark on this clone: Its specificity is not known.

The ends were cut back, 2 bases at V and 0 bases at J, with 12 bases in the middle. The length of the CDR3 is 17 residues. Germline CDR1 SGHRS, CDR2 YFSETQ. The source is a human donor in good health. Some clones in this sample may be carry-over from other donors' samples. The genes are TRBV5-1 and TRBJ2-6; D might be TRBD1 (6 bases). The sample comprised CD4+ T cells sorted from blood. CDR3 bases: TGCGCCAGCAGCTTAGGACAGCCTTCCTCTGGGGCCAACGTCCTGACTTTC. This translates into CASSLGQPSSGANVLTF. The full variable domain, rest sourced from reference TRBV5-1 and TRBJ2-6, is KAGVTQTPRYLIKTRGQQVTLSCSPISGHRSVSWYQQTPGQGLQFLFEYFSETQRNKGNFPGRFSGRQFSNSRSEMNVSTLELGDSALYLCASSLGQPSSGANVLTFGAGSRLTVL.